These 20 T cell receptor beta chains were all obtained from the same sample, sequenced in a study of blood T cell repertoires in COVID-19. Sequenced by immunoSEQ multiplex PCR; TCRdb stores in-frame clones only, minus some. The data show about 210,000 clones, over 75% seen once. The specimen sequenced was peripheral blood. The receptors stem from a woman in her 70s with COVID-19, enrolled during active disease.

The genes are TRBV5-4 and TRBJ2-1; TRBD2 matches at 16 bases. Germline lookup yields CDR1 SGHNT and CDR2 YYREEE (reference sequence). The CDR3 length is 16 residues. The V segment lost 3 bases and the J segment 6 bases; nucleotides outside the gene matches: 3. The DNA for the CDR3 is TGTGCCAGCAGCTCGGGACTAGCGGGAGGGGGCAATGAGCAGTTCTTC. It specifies CASSSGLAGGGNEQFF.

This clone is a singleton in its sample. The genes are TRBV3-1 (or the pseudogene TRBV3-2) and TRBJ2-1, with 7 bases that match TRBD1. J lost 0 bases, V lost 0 bases, and 14 bases had no gene match. The CDR3 is 20 residues long. Germline values: CDR1 LGHDT, CDR2 YNNKEL (reference sequence). The CDR3 spells CASSQDRGVWDSSSYNEQFF. CDR3 nucleotide sequence: TGTGCCAGCAGCCAAGATCGCGGCGTCTGGGACAGTAGCTCCTACAATGAGCAGTTCTTC.

This chain joins TRBV5-1 and TRBJ1-1; D uncertain. The V and J ends lost 2 bases and 1 base respectively, with 15 bases between them. Looked up from germline, CDR1 is SGHRS and CDR2 is YFSETQ. CDR3 length: 16 amino acids. CDR3 DNA: TGCGCCAGCAGCTTAGATTCGTCGTTCAGGAACACTGAAGCTTTCTTT. Protein: CASSLDSSFRNTEAFF. The variable domain in full, completed from reference TRBV5-1 and TRBJ1-1, reads KAGVTQTPRYLIKTRGQQVTLSCSPISGHRSVSWYQQTPGQGLQFLFEYFSETQRNKGNFPGRFSGRQFSNSRSEMNVSTLELGDSALYLCASSLDSSFRNTEAFFGQGTRLTVV.

The chain uses TRBV28 and TRBJ1-1, with 8 bases lining up with TRBD1. The V and J ends lost 6 bases and 6 bases, in that order; junction bases with no gene match: 6. This CDR3 has 13 residues. CDR1 is MDHEN, CDR2 SYDVKM, per germline. The CDR3 spells CASRRQGASEAFF. The CDR3 region has the DNA TGTGCCAGCAGACGCCAGGGGGCCTCTGAAGCTTTCTTT.

A single count supports this clone. The V gene is TRBV12-3 or TRBV12-4, the J gene TRBJ2-3; D not certain. V shed 4 bases and J shed 6 bases, with 8 bases lying between them. The CDR3 contains 12 residues. CDR3 sequence: CASSSTMDTQYF. The CDR3 DNA reads TGTGCCAGCAGTTCCACTATGGATACGCAGTATTTT.

This clone came up once. The chain has TRBV7-3 and TRBJ2-7; the D gene is possibly TRBD2 (5 bases). CDR3 size: 15 residues. Germline V lookup: CDR1 SGHTA, CDR2 FQGTGA. V dropped 5 bases and J dropped 0 bases, with 14 bases sitting between them. The DNA of the CDR3 is TGTGCCAGCAGCCCAAGTGCTACTAGCTCCTACGAGCAGTACTTC. The encoded protein is CASSPSATSSYEQYF.

The chain combines TRBV7-6 with TRBJ1-6, with D possibly matching TRBD1 (5 bases). The CDR3 is 14 residues long. The V and J ends lost 1 base and 10 bases respectively, with 11 bases between them. Germline V CDR1 and CDR2: SGHVS, FNYEAQ. The CDR3 is CASSLERGGSPLHF. CDR3 sequence (DNA): TGTGCCAGCAGCTTAGAAAGGGGAGGGTCACCCCTCCACTTT.

V and J are TRBV6-2 or TRBV6-3 and TRBJ1-1; the D is unclear. The germline V gene has CDR1 MNHEY and CDR2 SVGEGT. V lost 2 bases, J lost 1 base, and 17 bases lay in between. The CDR3 runs to 17 residues. In nucleotides, the CDR3 is TGTGCCAGCAGTTACGACTGGGGAGGGAAGGGGAACACTGAAGCTTTCTTT. Translated: CASSYDWGGKGNTEAFF.

Of note for this clone: The same CDR3 also results from other DNA sequences found in this sample. This rearrangement joins TRBV6-2 or TRBV6-3 to TRBJ1-1, with D tentatively TRBD1 (5 bases). The CDR3 runs 11 residues. Germline V lookup: CDR1 MNHEY, CDR2 SVGEGT. The V gene lost 2 bases and the J gene lost 11 bases, with 9 bases spanning the gap. CDR3 sequence (DNA): TGTGCCAGCAGTTACCAGGGTGCGGCTTTCTTT. Translated, it gives CASSYQGAAFF.

This clone occurred a few times. The chain is built from TRBV6-2 or TRBV6-3 and TRBJ1-6; D unclear. Germline lookup yields CDR1 MNHEY and CDR2 SVGEGT. Trimming cost V 2 bases and J 5 bases, with 7 bases left between them. The CDR3 is 14 amino acids. The CDR3 sequence is CASSYATNNSPLHF. CDR3 nucleotide sequence: TGTGCCAGCAGTTACGCGACAAATAATTCACCCCTCCACTTT.

The chain links TRBV7-3 to TRBJ2-2; 7 bases are shared with TRBD1. The V segment lost 1 base and the J segment 6 bases; nucleotides outside the gene matches: 11. The CDR3 consists of 17 residues. The V gene's germline CDR1 is SGHTA and CDR2 FQGTGA. The CDR3 nucleotides are TGTGCCAGCAGCTTAAGCCCTCCCGGGACAGACGCCGGGGAGCTGTTTTTT. Translation gives CASSLSPPGTDAGELFF.

CDR3 amino acids: CASSTGAGELFF. The CDR3 region has the DNA TGTGCCAGCAGCACCGGGGCCGGGGAGCTGTTTTTT. The chain couples TRBV9 to TRBJ2-2; possible D gene TRBD2, 5 bases. This CDR3 spans 12 amino acids. The V end lost 4 bases, the J end lost 6 bases, and 7 bases lay between the germline ends. CDR1 and CDR2 from the germline V gene are SGDLS and YYNGEE.

The chain links TRBV10-3 to TRBJ2-1; possible D gene TRBD2, 5 bases. V shed 0 bases and J shed 0 bases, with 15 bases lying between them. The CDR3 totals 18 residues. Germline-derived CDR1 and CDR2 are ENHRY and SYGVKD. The CDR3 loop reads CAISESEVRGSSYNEQFF. The CDR3 nucleotides are TGTGCCATCAGTGAGTCGGAGGTCCGGGGTAGCTCCTACAATGAGCAGTTCTTC.

J is TRBJ1-1 and V is TRBV7-3; D is undetermined. CDR1 is SGHTA, CDR2 FQGTGA, per germline. The CDR3 spans 15 residues. V was cut by 5 bases and J by 6 bases, with 19 bases left in between. The CDR3: CASSPTSTSNSEAFF. The CDR3 nucleotides are TGTGCCAGCAGCCCCACCAGTACCAGTAATTCTGAAGCTTTCTTT.

The rearrangement uses TRBV6-2 or TRBV6-3 and TRBJ2-1; no firm D call. V lost 1 base and J lost 8, with 12 bases in between. CDR1 MNHEY and CDR2 SVGEGT come from the germline V gene. The length of the CDR3 is 14 residues. The CDR3 coding sequence is TGTGCCAGCAGTTACTTGGGCAGGAAGGATGAGCAGTTCTTC. Amino acid sequence: CASSYLGRKDEQFF.

The rearrangement joins TRBV27 to TRBJ2-5; weak D call: TRBD2 (6 bases). The ends were cut back, 2 bases at V and 5 bases at J, with 12 bases in the middle. Germline values: CDR1 MNHEY, CDR2 SMNVEV (reference sequence). This CDR3 is built from 14 residues. In nucleotides, the CDR3 is TGTGCCAGCAGTTTAAGTGGGGGAGGCGAGACCCAGTACTTC. It is translated as CASSLSGGGETQYF.

This chain joins TRBV14 and TRBJ2-5; TRBD1 matches at 7 bases. The CDR3 loop spans 15 amino acids. Germline CDR1 is SGHDN and CDR2 is FVKESK. The junction had 7 bases not matched to a gene; V was cut back by 1 base and J by 5 bases. In DNA, the CDR3 is TGTGCCAGCAGCCAAGTCTTGACAGGGCGCGAGACCCAGTACTTC. It codes for CASSQVLTGRETQYF. Variable domain in full (rest from reference TRBV14 and TRBJ2-5): EAGVTQFPSHSVIEKGQTVTLRCDPISGHDNLYWYRRVMGKEIKFLLHFVKESKQDESGMPNNRFLAERTGGTYSTLKVQPAELEDSGVYFCASSQVLTGRETQYFGPGTRLLVL.

CDR3 nucleotides: TGTGCCAGCTCCCAAAGTGCGGGGGACACTGAAGCTTTCTTT. Protein product: CASSQSAGDTEAFF. The V call is TRBV18, the J call TRBJ1-1; possible D gene TRBD1, 5 bases. Trimming stripped 6 bases from V and 3 bases from J, with 14 bases between. This CDR3 region has 14 residues. Per germline, CDR1 KGHSH and CDR2 LQKENI.

This chain connects TRBV7-9 to TRBJ1-4; D gene unclear. Trimming stripped 5 bases from V and 4 bases from J, with 5 bases between. CDR3 size: 12 residues. Germline CDR1 and CDR2: SEHNR and FQNEAQ (reference sequence). The CDR3 reads CASSGGNEKLFF. The CDR3 DNA reads TGTGCCAGCAGCGGCGGTAATGAAAAACTGTTTTTT.

The V and J genes are TRBV6-5 and TRBJ1-2; D gene uncertain. The CDR3 totals 11 residues. V lost 11 bases, J lost 7 bases, and 14 bases lay in between. CDR1 MNHEY and CDR2 SVGAGI come from the germline V gene. The CDR3: CAPEGSGGYTF. In DNA, the CDR3 is TGTGCCCCGGAGGGTAGCGGTGGCTACACCTTC.